These T cell receptor beta chains were read from a single sample in a study of blood T cell repertoires in COVID-19. Here immunoSEQ multiplex PCR was the method, and the copy in TCRdb shows in-frame clones only, minus some. There are around 68,000 clones in the sample; over 80% occur only once, and 2% to 2.5% lies in the top ten. The sequenced material came from peripheral blood. Receptors were obtained from a human donor in a cohort sampled during active COVID-19. Each CDR3 is given with its conserved first and last residue. A D gene is named only where the DNA matches it firmly. For some rows the clone size is stated as once, few or many, or as a class when expanded; others skip it.

TRBD2,-,TRBV4-1,TRBJ2-5,CASSQGGGRIRETQYF,TGCGCCAGCAGCCAAGGCGGCGGGAGGATAAGGGAGACCCAGTACTTC
-,once,TRBV7-9,TRBJ2-7,CASSRGNSYEQYF,TGTGCCAGCAGTAGGGGAAACTCCTACGAGCAGTACTTC
-,-,TRBV9,TRBJ2-2,CASSVGAGARTGELFF,TGTGCCAGCAGCGTAGGAGCAGGGGCTCGGACCGGGGAGCTGTTTTTT
-,-,TRBV6-2/TRBV6-3,TRBJ2-7,CASSYYGEQYF,TGTGCCAGCAGTTACTACGGGGAGCAGTACTTC
TRBD1,-,TRBV30,TRBJ1-6,CAWIEQGAGESSPLHF,TGTGCCTGGATTGAACAGGGGGCTGGGGAAAGTTCACCCCTCCACTTT
-,-,TRBV7-2,TRBJ2-2,CASSLVLGWELFF,TGTGCCAGCAGCTTAGTACTAGGATGGGAGCTGTTTTTT
-,-,TRBV5-4,TRBJ2-2,CASSLPGTNTGELFF,TGTGCCAGCAGCTTACCAGGGACGAACACCGGGGAGCTGTTTTTT
-,-,TRBV7-7,TRBJ2-7,CASTPFGIAYEQYF,TGTGCTAGCACCCCCTTCGGGATAGCCTACGAGCAGTACTTC
TRBD2,-,TRBV10-3,TRBJ2-1,CAIREANEQFF,TGTGCCATCCGGGAGGCGAATGAGCAGTTCTTC
-,-,TRBV28,TRBJ1-2,CASSPSGPGGGYTF,TGTGCCAGCAGTCCTTCGGGGCCGGGAGGCGGCTACACCTTC
TRBD1,-,TRBV5-1,TRBJ1-2,CATAQGPNYGYTF,TGCGCCACAGCACAGGGGCCTAACTATGGCTACACCTTC
TRBD1,-,TRBV12-3/TRBV12-4,TRBJ1-1,CASSSTGGTEAFF,TGTGCCAGCAGTTCTACAGGGGGCACTGAAGCTTTCTTT
-,-,TRBV5-6,TRBJ2-5,CASSLLGGQETQYF,TGTGCCAGCAGCTTGTTGGGAGGCCAAGAGACCCAGTACTTC
TRBD1,once,TRBV24-1,TRBJ2-1,CATSKAPLGGHNEQFF,TGTGCCACCAGTAAAGCCCCCTTAGGGGGCCACAATGAGCAGTTCTTC
-,-,TRBV19,TRBJ2-7,CASQDPGGPYEQYF,TGTGCCAGCCAAGACCCAGGGGGGCCCTACGAGCAGTACTTC
TRBD2,-,TRBV7-6,TRBJ2-5,CASSLISGGEVTQYF,TGTGCCAGCAGCTTAATTAGCGGGGGGGAGGTGACCCAGTACTTC
TRBD1,-,TRBV4-1,TRBJ1-1,CASSQDRDTEAFF,TGCGCCAGCAGTCAAGACAGGGACACGGAAGCTTTCTTT
TRBD1,-,TRBV11-3,TRBJ2-2,CASSLGQGDTGELFF,TGTGCCAGCAGCTTAGGACAGGGGGACACCGGGGAGCTGTTTTTT
-,-,TRBV28,TRBJ2-1,CASSSPSPVDEQFF,TGTGCCAGCAGTTCCCCCTCCCCGGTAGATGAGCAGTTCTTC
TRBD2,-,TRBV19,TRBJ2-1,CASSTGTSGYNEQFF,TGTGCCAGTAGTACGGGGACTAGCGGTTACAATGAGCAGTTCTTC
-,-,TRBV2,TRBJ2-3,CASSGLFTDTQYF,TGTGCCAGCTCGGGACTTTTCACAGATACGCAGTATTTT
TRBD1,-,TRBV7-2,TRBJ1-2,CASSWRGQGQGYTF,TGTGCCAGCAGCTGGCGGGGACAGGGTCAAGGCTACACCTTC
-,-,TRBV4-3,TRBJ1-6,CASSPEVGLSYNSPLHF,TGCGCCAGCAGCCCGGAGGTCGGCCTCTCCTATAATTCACCCCTCCACTTT
-,-,TRBV6-1,TRBJ2-7,CASSEQVLSYEQYF,TGTGCCAGCAGTGAGCAGGTATTATCCTACGAGCAGTACTTC
TRBD1,-,TRBV7-9,TRBJ1-6,CASSLERGQQNSPLHF,TGTGCCAGCAGCTTGGAGAGGGGACAGCAAAATTCACCCCTCCACTTT
TRBD1,-,TRBV27,TRBJ1-4,CARGGDSANEKLFF,TGTGCCAGGGGTGGGGACAGCGCTAATGAAAAACTGTTTTTT
TRBD1,-,TRBV4-1,TRBJ1-6,CASSQAAFPGGGSYNSPLHF,TGCGCCAGCAGCCAAGCTGCCTTCCCAGGGGGCGGCTCCTATAATTCACCCCTCCACTTT
-,-,TRBV10-3,TRBJ1-1,CAISESRIGGRTEAFF,TGTGCCATCAGTGAGTCGAGAATCGGGGGGAGGACTGAAGCTTTCTTT
TRBD2,-,TRBV10-1,TRBJ2-1,CASSDSGRGRNEQFF,TGCGCCAGCAGTGACAGCGGGAGGGGCCGGAATGAGCAGTTCTTC
-,-,TRBV25-1,TRBJ2-1,CATSTGTLPRDNEQFF,TGTGCCACCTCGACAGGGACTCTCCCTCGAGACAATGAGCAGTTCTTC
-,few,TRBV5-4,TRBJ1-2,CASRQNLGADGYTF,TGTGCCAGCAGGCAAAATTTGGGGGCCGATGGCTACACCTTC
-,-,TRBV5-1,TRBJ2-3,CASSLAGQTFTDTQYF,TGCGCCAGCAGCTTGGCAGGACAGACCTTCACAGATACGCAGTATTTT
-,-,TRBV5-1,TRBJ1-1,CASRGGVNTEAFF,TGCGCCAGCAGGGGAGGGGTCAACACTGAAGCTTTCTTT
-,-,TRBV7-9,TRBJ2-7,CASSWTAQGYEQYF,TGTGCCAGCAGCTGGACAGCGCAAGGGTACGAGCAGTACTTC
TRBD1,-,TRBV28,TRBJ2-5,CASSFGTGERETQYF,TGTGCCAGCAGTTTTGGGACAGGGGAAAGGGAGACCCAGTACTTC
TRBD1,-,TRBV4-2,TRBJ1-1,CASSRETGTEAFF,TGTGCCAGCAGCCGAGAGACAGGGACTGAAGCTTTCTTT